Listed below are T cell receptor beta chains from one sample, sequenced in a study of identifying expanded T cells in peripheral blood. Sequenced by immunoSEQ multiplex PCR; TCRdb stores in-frame clones only, minus some. Of about 83,000 clones in the sample, about 88% are singletons; the top ten hold about 3%. Sequencing was done on a sample of blood. These TCRs come from a person aged 18 to 70 in good health. Both conserved end residues are part of each CDR3. D genes are given only for firm matches. Rows give clone size only sometimes, using once, few, many, or a class for an expanded clone.

V: TRBV7-6; D: -; J: TRBJ1-3; size: -; DNA: TGTGCCAGCAGCTTAAGCGGGGGATTAGGAAACACCATATATTTT; CDR3: CASSLSGGLGNTIYF
V: TRBV27; D: -; J: TRBJ1-3; size: -; DNA: TGTGCCAGCAGTTTAAGGGGGAAGGCTGGAAACACCATATATTTT; CDR3: CASSLRGKAGNTIYF
V: TRBV5-4; D: -; J: TRBJ2-5; size: -; DNA: TGTGCCAGCAGCCTGACGGGTCTGCAGTACTTC; CDR3: CASSLTGLQYF
V: TRBV2; D: -; J: TRBJ1-1; size: -; DNA: TGTGCCAGCAGTGAAGTGGAACGTGAAGCTTTCTTT; CDR3: CASSEVEREAFF
V: TRBV13; D: TRBD2; J: TRBJ2-5; size: -; DNA: TGTGCCAGCAGCTCGACGGGGGGGCGGGAGACCCAGTACTTC; CDR3: CASSSTGGRETQYF
V: TRBV18; D: TRBD2; J: TRBJ2-1; size: -; DNA: TGTGCCAGCTCACCTGGACTAGCGGGGAAGAATGAGCAGTTCTTC; CDR3: CASSPGLAGKNEQFF
V: TRBV2; D: TRBD1; J: TRBJ1-3; size: -; DNA: TGTGCCAGCAGTGGGACAGGGTGGGCCTCTGGAAACACCATATATTTT; CDR3: CASSGTGWASGNTIYF
V: TRBV27; D: -; J: TRBJ1-5; size: -; DNA: TGTGCCAGCAGACAAAACGGGGGTCAGCCCCAGCATTTT; CDR3: CASRQNGGQPQHF
V: TRBV4-3; D: TRBD1; J: TRBJ2-5; size: -; DNA: TGCGCCAGCAGCTCAGACAGGGGGCAATGGGAGCAGTACTTC; CDR3: CASSSDRGQWEQYF
V: TRBV4-3; D: -; J: TRBJ2-7; size: -; DNA: TGCGCCAGCAGCCCCGGAGGGGGTGGCACTTACGAGCAGTACTTC; CDR3: CASSPGGGGTYEQYF
V: TRBV13; D: -; J: TRBJ2-7; size: -; DNA: TGTGCCAGCAGCTCCCGGATGGGGGCCTCCGAGCAGTACTTC; CDR3: CASSSRMGASEQYF
V: TRBV7-2; D: -; J: TRBJ2-1; size: -; DNA: TGTGCCAGCAGCCCAGGGTCCGGGACCTCCGCTTCGACGCAGTTCTTC; CDR3: CASSPGSGTSASTQFF
V: TRBV29-1; D: -; J: TRBJ1-1; size: -; DNA: TGCAGCGTTTTGACAGTGAACACTGAAGCTTTCTTT; CDR3: CSVLTVNTEAFF
V: TRBV7-7; D: -; J: TRBJ2-5; size: -; DNA: TGTGCTAGCAGCTCCGGCCACGGGGAGACCCAGTACTTC; CDR3: CASSSGHGETQYF
V: TRBV7-2; D: TRBD1; J: TRBJ1-2; size: -; DNA: TGTGCCAGCAGCTTACTCGGACAGGGGGCTGATGGCTACACCTTC; CDR3: CASSLLGQGADGYTF
V: TRBV5-6; D: TRBD2; J: TRBJ2-2; size: -; DNA: TGTGCCAGCAGCTGGGGACTAAACACCGGGGAGCTGTTTTTT; CDR3: CASSWGLNTGELFF
V: TRBV2; D: -; J: TRBJ2-6; size: once; DNA: TGTGCCAGCAGTGGGTTCTCTGGGGCCAACGTCCTGACTTTC; CDR3: CASSGFSGANVLTF
V: TRBV28; D: -; J: TRBJ2-7; size: -; DNA: TGTGCCAGCAGTCTTCCCGGGACCGTATCCTACGAGCAGTACTTC; CDR3: CASSLPGTVSYEQYF
V: TRBV2; D: -; J: TRBJ1-3; size: -; DNA: TGTGCCAGCAGTGAAACCTATTCCTCTGGAAACACCATATATTTT; CDR3: CASSETYSSGNTIYF
V: TRBV10-3; D: -; J: TRBJ1-2; size: few; DNA: TGTGCCATCAGTGAGTCGACATCCTCCTATGGCTACACCTTC; CDR3: CAISESTSSYGYTF
V: TRBV5-1; D: -; J: TRBJ2-5; size: few; DNA: TGCGCCAGCAGCCCAGGGGTCACATCAGGGGTCCAAGAGACCCAGTACTTC; CDR3: CASSPGVTSGVQETQYF
V: TRBV7-2; D: -; J: TRBJ2-7; size: few; DNA: TGTGCCAGCAGCTCCTCCTTAAATGCCTACGAGCAGTACTTC; CDR3: CASSSSLNAYEQYF
V: TRBV7-9; D: -; J: TRBJ2-5; size: -; DNA: TGTGCCAGCAGCTTAGCGGAAGGGGGGGAGACCCAGTACTTC; CDR3: CASSLAEGGETQYF
V: TRBV19; D: -; J: TRBJ1-5; size: -; DNA: TGTGCCAGTAGTATATCAGGGCCGGGGGATCAGCCCCAGCATTTT; CDR3: CASSISGPGDQPQHF
V: TRBV19; D: -; J: TRBJ2-2; size: -; DNA: TGTGCCAGTACGCCTAGGAACACCGGGGAGCTGTTTTTT; CDR3: CASTPRNTGELFF
V: TRBV13; D: -; J: TRBJ2-7; size: -; DNA: TGTGCCAGCAGCACCCAATTGGGGGTCGAGCAGTACTTC; CDR3: CASSTQLGVEQYF
V: TRBV6-1; D: -; J: TRBJ1-1; size: -; DNA: TGTGCCAGCAGCTTGACCGACACTGAAGCTTTCTTT; CDR3: CASSLTDTEAFF
V: TRBV6-5; D: TRBD1; J: TRBJ1-6; size: -; DNA: TGTGCCAGCAGTTACCAGCCGGGACAGGGAGGCTCACCCCTCCACTTT; CDR3: CASSYQPGQGGSPLHF
V: TRBV7-3; D: TRBD2; J: TRBJ2-5; size: -; DNA: TGTGCCAGCAGCTTAGGACTAGCGGGAGGGGGTGTCGAGACCCAGTACTTC; CDR3: CASSLGLAGGGVETQYF
V: TRBV13; D: TRBD2; J: TRBJ2-1; size: -; DNA: TGTGCCAGCAGCTTAGGCTCTCTCGGGCTAGCGGGAGGTAGCTCCTACAATGAGCAGTTCTTC; CDR3: CASSLGSLGLAGGSSYNEQFF
V: TRBV5-4; D: TRBD1; J: TRBJ2-1; size: -; DNA: TGTGCCAGCAGCACCCGGACAGGGGAATCCTACAATGAGCAGTTCTTC; CDR3: CASSTRTGESYNEQFF